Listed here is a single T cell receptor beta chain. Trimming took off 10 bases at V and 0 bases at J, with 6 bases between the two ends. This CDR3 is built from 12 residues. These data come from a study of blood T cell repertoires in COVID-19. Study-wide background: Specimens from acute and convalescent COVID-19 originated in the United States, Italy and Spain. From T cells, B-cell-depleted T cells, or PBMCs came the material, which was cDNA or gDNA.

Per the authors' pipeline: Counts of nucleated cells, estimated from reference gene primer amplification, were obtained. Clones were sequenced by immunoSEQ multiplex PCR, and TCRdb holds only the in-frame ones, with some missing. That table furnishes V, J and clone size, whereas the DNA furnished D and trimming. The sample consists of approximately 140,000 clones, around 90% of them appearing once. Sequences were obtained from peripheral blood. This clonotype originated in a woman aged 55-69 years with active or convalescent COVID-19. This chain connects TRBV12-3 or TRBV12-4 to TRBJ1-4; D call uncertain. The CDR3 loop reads CATGATNEKLFF. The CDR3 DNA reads TGTGCCACCGGGGCAACTAATGAAAAACTGTTTTTT.